This TCR beta chain appears in the sequencing data of a study of vaccination effects on CD4 cells after COVID-19. About the study: Every well housed around 2.1 million PBMC, which grew in culture alongside about 9 IU/ml IL-2 and 10 ug/ml peptides. Whole-study results and caveats: The study enrolled few convalescent patients and sampled no early post-infection timepoints.

Measured with immunoSEQ multiplex PCR; TCRdb has only the in-frame clones, and not every one. Of 37,000 or so clones in the sample, around 74% were seen once. A word on this clone: Its specificity is not known.

Germline assignment: CDR1 LNHDA and CDR2 SQIVND (reference sequence). The CDR3 loop spans 16 amino acids. The V and J ends lost 2 bases and 8 bases, in that order; junction bases with no gene match: 14. Having been cultured for 10 days, the cells underwent CD4+ T cell isolation. Replacing half the medium with IL-2 medium was done on days 3 and 7. This TCR derives from a human donor who received a COVID-19 vaccine. The chain employs TRBV19 and TRBJ1-2; 7 bases match TRBD1. Material: CD4+ T cells from PBMCs cultured without peptide, obtained before COVID-19 vaccination. CDR3 residues: CASSISNGGTGAGYTF. The CDR3 bases are TGTGCCAGTAGTATATCCAATGGAGGAACAGGGGCAGGCTACACCTTC.